The rows below give T cell receptor beta chains drawn from one sample of a study of blood T cell repertoires in COVID-19. Generated by immunoSEQ multiplex PCR, the TCRdb table keeps only in-frame clones and is missing some. This table has 170,000 or so clones, approximately 86% appearing once. Input material: peripheral blood. The source of these receptors is a man in his forties or fifties with active or convalescent COVID-19. CDR3s include the opening cysteine and the closing phenylalanine or tryptophan. Fields, in order: J gene, D gene, V gene, clone size, CDR3 DNA, CDR3 protein. A D gene is named only where the DNA matches it firmly. Clone size is not always given. Where it is, it says once, few, many or a class for expanded clones.

>TRBJ2-3|TRBD1|TRBV10-3|.
TGTGCCATCACCAGGGACAGGGGGACCACAGATACGCAGTATTTT
CAITRDRGTTDTQYF
>TRBJ2-2|.|TRBV18|.
TGTGCCAGCTCACCACGGCTCGCCGGAGGGAACACCGGGGAGCTGTTTTTT
CASSPRLAGGNTGELFF
>TRBJ2-2|TRBD2|TRBV27|.
TGTGCCAGCATTTCGACTAGCGGGGGAGAATACTTCAACACCGGGGAGCTGTTTTTT
CASISTSGGEYFNTGELFF
>TRBJ1-2|.|TRBV6-1|.
TGTGCCAGCAGTGAAAGTCGAGACAGAGGAGGCTACACCTTC
CASSESRDRGGYTF
>TRBJ1-5|.|TRBV6-2/TRBV6-3|.
TGTGCCAGCAGTTACTCGCCCGGTAGCCCCCAGCATTTT
CASSYSPGSPQHF
>TRBJ2-7|.|TRBV9|.
TGTGCCAGCAGCGTAGCGCCAGGACAGTCCTACGAGCAGTACTTC
CASSVAPGQSYEQYF
>TRBJ1-2|.|TRBV5-4|once
TGTGCCAGCAGCCCTCAGGGTGGGTATGGCTACACCTTC
CASSPQGGYGYTF
>TRBJ1-3|.|TRBV5-1|.
TGCGCCAGCAGCTACGGACAGACAAGCTCTGGAAACACCATATATTTT
CASSYGQTSSGNTIYF
>TRBJ2-2|TRBD1|TRBV3-1/TRBV3-2|.
TGTGCCAGCAGCCACTTGGACAGGGGGCGGAGAACCGGGGAGCTGTTTTTT
CASSHLDRGRRTGELFF
>TRBJ1-6|.|TRBV11-3|few
TGTGCCAGCAGCTTAGGCGGCCAGAATAATTCACCCCTCCACTTT
CASSLGGQNNSPLHF
>TRBJ1-5|.|TRBV11-3|.
TGTGCCAGCAGCTTAGGCTGGGAGTATAATCAGCCCCAGCATTTT
CASSLGWEYNQPQHF
>TRBJ2-7|TRBD1|TRBV5-4|.
TGTGCCAGCAGCTCCGGGACAGGGGGCTCCTACGAGCAGTACTTC
CASSSGTGGSYEQYF
>TRBJ2-2|TRBD1|TRBV27|.
TGTGCCAGCAGTTCGCAACAGGGGACCACCGGGGAGCTGTTTTTT
CASSSQQGTTGELFF
>TRBJ2-5|.|TRBV2|.
TGTGCCAGCAGTGCCGACACCCAAGAGACCCAGTACTTC
CASSADTQETQYF
>TRBJ2-2|TRBD1|TRBV12-5|.
TGTGCTAGTGGGCGGACAGGGTTTTACACCGGGGAGCTGTTTTTT
CASGRTGFYTGELFF
>TRBJ2-5|.|TRBV2|.
TGTGCCAGCGCGGGGAGCCAAGAGACCCAGTACTTC
CASAGSQETQYF
>TRBJ2-5|TRBD1|TRBV27|.
TGTGCCAGCAGTGCCTGGGACAGGGCAGAGACCCAGTACTTC
CASSAWDRAETQYF
>TRBJ2-3|.|TRBV7-9|.
TGTGCCAGCAGCCCCTACGGCACAGATACGCAGTATTTT
CASSPYGTDTQYF
>TRBJ1-5|TRBD1|TRBV19|.
TGTGCCAGTAGGCGGACAGGGGGCATCAATCAGCCCCAGCATTTT
CASRRTGGINQPQHF
>TRBJ1-4|TRBD1|TRBV5-4|.
TGTGCCAGCAGCTTTGGGGGGACAGGGGGTGAAAAACTGTTTTTT
CASSFGGTGGEKLFF
>TRBJ1-2|.|TRBV7-8|.
TGTGCCAGCAGCTTAGTCTTGGGGGCGCATAGTAACTATGGCTACACCTTC
CASSLVLGAHSNYGYTF
>TRBJ1-1|TRBD1|TRBV13|.
TGTGCCAGCAGCCTAGGGACAGGCCTTTACACTGAAGCTTTCTTT
CASSLGTGLYTEAFF
>TRBJ1-5|.|TRBV6-1|.
TGTGCCAGCAGTGAAGTGGAGGGGGGGGATCAGCCCCAGCATTTT
CASSEVEGGDQPQHF
>TRBJ1-5|.|TRBV6-1|.
TGTGCCAGCAGTGAATCTGGCAGACAGCCCCAGCATTTT
CASSESGRQPQHF
>TRBJ2-2|.|TRBV7-3|.
TGTGCCAGCAGCTGGGAGGGACAAATGAACACCGGGGAGCTGTTTTTT
CASSWEGQMNTGELFF
>TRBJ2-1|TRBD1|TRBV27|.
TGTGCCAGCAGTGGACAGGGTCCCGGGTTGAATGAGCAGTTCTTC
CASSGQGPGLNEQFF
>TRBJ1-4|.|TRBV29-1|.
TGCAGCGTAGCCCGGGGTTCTAATGAAAAACTGTTTTTT
CSVARGSNEKLFF
>TRBJ2-3|.|TRBV11-3|.
TGTGCCAGCAGCTCCACTATGGATACGCAGTATTTT
CASSSTMDTQYF
>TRBJ2-3|TRBD2|TRBV28|.
TGTGCCAGCACCCTGCTAGCGGGGGGAACAGATACGCAGTATTTT
CASTLLAGGTDTQYF
>TRBJ1-4|TRBD1|TRBV6-6|few
TGTGCCAGCCGACGGACAGGAGAAAAACTGTTTTTT
CASRRTGEKLFF
>TRBJ2-2|TRBD2|TRBV6-2/TRBV6-3|.
TGTGCCAGCAGTAAACAGCGGGGGGGCGCCGGGGAGCTGTTTTTT
CASSKQRGGAGELFF
>TRBJ2-7|.|TRBV28|.
TGTGCCAGCAGTGCACCCCCGGGCGAGCAGTACTTC
CASSAPPGEQYF
>TRBJ1-1|.|TRBV5-6|.
TGTGCCAGCAGCCCGCTATGGGCCACTGAAGCTTTCTTT
CASSPLWATEAFF
>TRBJ1-1|TRBD1|TRBV19|.
TGTGCCAGTAGTATAACTGGGGGACAGGGTGGTTCGGCTTTCTTT
CASSITGGQGGSAFF
>TRBJ2-6|.|TRBV11-1|.
TGTGCCAGCACTCCAGGCTCTGGGGCCAACGTCCTGACTTTC
CASTPGSGANVLTF
>TRBJ2-7|.|TRBV6-1|.
TGTGCCAGCAGTGAGCGTAACTCCTACGAGCAGTACTTC
CASSERNSYEQYF
>TRBJ2-5|.|TRBV7-6|.
TGTGCCAGCAGCTTAGGTGCTGCGGGGCGCGAGACCCAGTACTTC
CASSLGAAGRETQYF
>TRBJ2-3|.|TRBV5-1|.
TGCGCCAGCAGCCCGGCGAGGGGGACGGGCGCAGATACGCAGTATTTT
CASSPARGTGADTQYF
>TRBJ1-6|TRBD1|TRBV18|.
TGTGCCAGCTCCCCGACAGGGAGAGATTCACCCCTCCACTTT
CASSPTGRDSPLHF
>TRBJ2-7|TRBD1|TRBV9|once
TGTGCCAGCACCCGGGACAGCCTGGCCTACGAGCAGTACTTC
CASTRDSLAYEQYF
>TRBJ2-7|TRBD1|TRBV28|.
TGTGCCATCGGGACAGGGAGATCTTACGAGCAGTACTTC
CAIGTGRSYEQYF
>TRBJ1-6|.|TRBV5-4|.
TGTGCCAGCAGCTTAGACAACAGGGATAATTCACCCCTCCACTTT
CASSLDNRDNSPLHF
>TRBJ1-1|.|TRBV12-3/TRBV12-4|.
TGTGCCAGCAGTTACGACAGTGAAGCTTTCTTT
CASSYDSEAFF
>TRBJ1-1|.|TRBV2|.
TGTGCCAGCAATTCGGCAGGTGAAGCTTTCTTT
CASNSAGEAFF
>TRBJ1-1|TRBD1|TRBV27|.
TGTGCCAGCAGTTTTAAGGGACAGGGGATTTATGCTTTCTTT
CASSFKGQGIYAFF
>TRBJ2-5|TRBD2|TRBV4-2|few
TGTGCCAGCAGCCAAGAAACTAGCGGGGGGCGGGCGGTAGAGACCCAGTACTTC
CASSQETSGGRAVETQYF
>TRBJ2-7|TRBD1|TRBV5-4|.
TGTGCCAGCAGCTCCGTAGACAGGGCCTACGAGCAGTACTTC
CASSSVDRAYEQYF
>TRBJ1-4|.|TRBV3-1/TRBV3-2|.
TGTGCCAGCAGTCAGGTCCACCTTAATGAAAAACTGTTTTTT
CASSQVHLNEKLFF
>TRBJ1-2|.|TRBV7-9|.
TGTGCCAGCAGCTGGGGGGACTCCGGCTACACCTTC
CASSWGDSGYTF